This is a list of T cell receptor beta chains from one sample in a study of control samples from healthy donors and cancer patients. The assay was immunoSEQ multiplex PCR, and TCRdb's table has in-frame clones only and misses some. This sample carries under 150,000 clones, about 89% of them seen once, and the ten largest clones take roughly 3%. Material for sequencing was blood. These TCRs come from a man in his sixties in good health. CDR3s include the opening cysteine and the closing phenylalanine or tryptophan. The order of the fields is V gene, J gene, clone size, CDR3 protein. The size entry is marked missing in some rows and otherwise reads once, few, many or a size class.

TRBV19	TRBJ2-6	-	CASSIDISGANVLTF
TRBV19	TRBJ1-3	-	CASRGQGSPSSGNTIYF
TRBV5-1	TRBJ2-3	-	CASSNGQVTDTQYF
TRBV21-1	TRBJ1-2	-	CASRKGGRSYGYTF
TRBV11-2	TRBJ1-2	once	CASSPGRVGYTF
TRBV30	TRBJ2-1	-	CAWSYLAEQFF
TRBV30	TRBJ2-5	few	CAWSRAGTETQYF
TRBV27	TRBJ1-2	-	CASSLFPGKGYGYTF
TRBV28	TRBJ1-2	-	CASSLHGQTNYGYTF
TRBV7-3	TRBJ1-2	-	CASSPDEIQGGYGYTF
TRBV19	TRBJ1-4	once	CASSTILIVREEKLFF
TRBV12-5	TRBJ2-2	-	CASGLGRLAGAANTGELFF
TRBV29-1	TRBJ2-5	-	CSVEGLRQETQYF
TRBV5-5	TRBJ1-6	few	CASSRLSDGSPLHF
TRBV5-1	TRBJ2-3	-	CASSKAGGYTDTQYF
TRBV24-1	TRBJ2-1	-	CATSDEDDEQFF
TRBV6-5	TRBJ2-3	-	CASSKDRASTDTQYF
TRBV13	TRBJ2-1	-	CASSQLTNEQFF
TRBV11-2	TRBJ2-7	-	CASSTRTAVVAGRYEQYF
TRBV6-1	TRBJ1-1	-	CASSDLPFESF
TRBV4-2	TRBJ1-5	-	CASSQMGTGVSPQHF
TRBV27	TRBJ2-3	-	CASSLRDRRTDTQYF
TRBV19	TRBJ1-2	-	CASSIVNYGYTF
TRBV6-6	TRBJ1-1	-	CASSYSPEDEAFF
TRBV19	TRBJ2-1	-	CASTPRQAGIEQFF
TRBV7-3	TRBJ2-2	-	CASSLTGTGELFF
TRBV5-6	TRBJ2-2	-	CASTVFANTGELFF
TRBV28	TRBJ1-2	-	CASSLGVDRGGYTF
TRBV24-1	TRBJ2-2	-	CATSDTGAGAGELFF
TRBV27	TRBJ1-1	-	CASSFRALTGTEAFF
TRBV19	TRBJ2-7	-	CASSQGLNYEQYF
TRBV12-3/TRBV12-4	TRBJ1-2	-	CASSLAGNYGYTF
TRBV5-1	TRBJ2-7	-	CASSLERGAIFFEQYF
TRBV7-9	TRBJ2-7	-	CASSLRVAGESEQYF
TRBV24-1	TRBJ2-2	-	CATSSWGELFF
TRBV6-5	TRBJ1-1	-	CASDRDRMNTEAFF
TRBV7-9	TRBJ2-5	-	CASSLAWLAGPQETQYF
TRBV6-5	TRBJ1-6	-	CASSYGTNLNSPLHF
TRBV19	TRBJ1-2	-	CASSRGGTGANYGYTF
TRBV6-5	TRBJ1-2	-	CASSYRVNYGYTF
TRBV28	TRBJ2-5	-	CASSQDRGYQETQYF
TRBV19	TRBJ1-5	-	CASNRRDIRNQPQHF
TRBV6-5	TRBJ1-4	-	CASRKTQVDEKLFF
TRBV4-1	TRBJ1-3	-	CASSPITGFSGNTIYF
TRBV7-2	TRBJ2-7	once	CASSLGAPRYEQYF
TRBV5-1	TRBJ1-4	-	CASSDLGGEKLFF
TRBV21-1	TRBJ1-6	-	CASSHNSPLHF
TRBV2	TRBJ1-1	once	CASNRVGSTEAFF
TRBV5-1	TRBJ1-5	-	CASSPQGSNQPQHF
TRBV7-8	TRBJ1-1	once	CASRADSMNTEAFF
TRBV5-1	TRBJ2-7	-	CASSPDGLAGYEQYF
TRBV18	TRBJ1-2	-	CASSPNWGKEDGYTF
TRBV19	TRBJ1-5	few	CASSILAVNQPQHF
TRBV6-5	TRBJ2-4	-	CASSLTDSLNIQYF
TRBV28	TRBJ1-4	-	CASSFGTPFNEKLFF
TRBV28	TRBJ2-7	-	CASTNRVAEQYF
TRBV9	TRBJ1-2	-	CASSVEFRSGTDGYTF